These 29 T cell receptor beta chains were all obtained from the same sample, sequenced in a study of identical twins. TCRdb processed the 5' RACE reads anew with MiXCR; each CDR3 protein has one entry. The sample contains around 280,000 distinct CDR3 sequences, under 9.5% of which appear only once. In addition, the sample was reused for a study of yellow fever vaccine responses in identical twins.

What was sequenced was memory (CD45RO+) T cells sorted from blood. These receptors came from a woman aged 18-35 years in good health.

Points on this clonotype: Compared with germline, one end of the junction differs, possibly owing to a read error. This rearrangement joins TRBV20-1 to TRBJ2-3; D could derive from TRBD1 or TRBD2 (5 bases each). Germline lookup yields CDR1 DFQATT and CDR2 SNEGSKA (reference sequence). This CDR3 has 14 amino acids. CDR3: CSVRNLGTTDTQYF. The DNA of the CDR3 is TGCAGTGTTAGAAACCTCGGGACCACAGATACGCAGTATTTT.

The sample holds many counts of this clonotype. The chain has TRBV25-1 and TRBJ2-7; no firm D call. V was pared by 3 bases and J by 1 base, with 13 bases between. Looked up from germline, CDR1 is MGHDK and CDR2 is SYGVNS. CDR3 length: 15 amino acids. The CDR3 spells CASSDSQITSYEQYF. The CDR3 region has the DNA TGTGCCAGCAGTGACTCCCAGATTACTTCCTACGAGCAGTACTTC.

The chain has TRBV15 and TRBJ2-1, with 9 bases matching TRBD2. Germline assignment: CDR1 LNHNV and CDR2 YYDKDF (reference sequence). Losses at the gene ends were 6 bases for V and 13 bases for J; bases not matched to a gene: 10. The CDR3 extends over 13 amino acids. CDR3 in DNA: TGTGCCACCAGAGGGCTAGCGGGATACGATCAGTTCTTC. It yields the protein CATRGLAGYDQFF.

The V gene is TRBV28, the J gene TRBJ2-5, with TRBD1 identical over 10 bases. After removal of 3 bases from V and 4 bases from J, the junction contained 11 bases not matched to a gene. The V gene's germline CDR1 is MDHEN and CDR2 SYDVKM. There are 17 residues in the CDR3. CDR3 nucleotide sequence: TGTGCCAGCAGTTTTCTTCGGGACAGGGGAACGGTAGAGACCCAGTACTTC. It codes for CASSFLRDRGTVETQYF.

V gene TRBV18 combines with J gene TRBJ2-7; TRBD1 might be the D (5 bases). The CDR3 is 14 amino acids. Germline values: CDR1 KGHSH, CDR2 LQKENI. V was cut by 0 bases and J by 2 bases, with 8 bases left in between. The CDR3 here is CASSPPGAPYEQYF. CDR3 nucleotide sequence: TGTGCCAGCTCACCACCTGGGGCCCCCTACGAGCAGTACTTC. Full variable domain (rest looked up from reference TRBV18 and TRBJ2-7): NAGVMQNPRHLVRRRGQEARLRCSPMKGHSHVYWYRQLPEEGLKFMVYLQKENIIDESGMPKERFSAEFPKEGPSILRIQQVVRGDSAAYFCASSPPGAPYEQYFGPGTRLTVT.

The CDR3 DNA is TGCGCCAGCAGCTTGGGTCTAGCGGGAGGGGATGAGCAGTTCTTC. Translated: CASSLGLAGGDEQFF. The chain combines TRBV5-1 with TRBJ2-1; TRBD2 matches 12 bases. Germline loops: CDR1 SGHRS, CDR2 YFSETQ. Germline trimming cut 0 bases from V and 8 bases from J; bases unmatched to any gene: 3. The CDR3 has 15 amino acids.

This clonotype occurred a few times. V and J are TRBV3-1 and TRBJ2-6, with 8 bases aligning to TRBD2. Germline V gene data show CDR1 as LGHDT and CDR2 as YNNKEL (reference sequence). This CDR3 is 17 amino acids long. With 0 bases clipped from V and 2 bases from J, the junction kept 3 bases outside the gene matches. In DNA, the CDR3 is TGTGCCAGCAGCCAAGAAGATAGCGGGGCTGGGGCCAACGTCCTGACTTTC. It encodes CASSQEDSGAGANVLTF. The complete variable domain, with remaining parts taken from reference TRBV3-1 and TRBJ2-6, reads DTAVSQTPKYLVTQMGNDKSIKCEQNLGHDTMYWYKQDSKKFLKIMFSYNNKELIINETVPNRFSPKSPDKAHLNLHINSLELGDSAVYFCASSQEDSGAGANVLTFGAGSRLTVL.

The chain recombines TRBV5-1 with TRBJ2-7, with 9 bases identical to TRBD1. Germline V lookup: CDR1 SGHRS, CDR2 YFSETQ. The V segment lost 8 bases and the J segment 4 bases; nucleotides outside the gene matches: 7. This CDR3 is 13 amino acids long. CDR3 nucleotide sequence: TGCGCCAGTGCTGGGACAGGGCTGTACGAGCAGTACTTC. Translation gives CASAGTGLYEQYF.

The chain uses TRBV5-5 and TRBJ2-1, with D possibly being TRBD2 (6 bases). CDR3 length: 15 residues. Per germline, CDR1 SGHKS and CDR2 YYEKEE (reference sequence). The V end was cut by 1 base, the J end by 0 bases, with 8 bases between. The CDR3 DNA reads TGTGCCAGCAGCTTGTCGGGAGACTCCTACAATGAGCAGTTCTTC. It translates to CASSLSGDSYNEQFF. Together with reference TRBV5-5 and TRBJ2-1, the CDR3 gives the full variable domain: DAGVTQSPTHLIKTRGQQVTLRCSPISGHKSVSWYQQVLGQGPQFIFQYYEKEERGRGNFPDRFSARQFPNYSSELNVNALLLGDSALYLCASSLSGDSYNEQFFGPGTRLTVL.

This clonotype was found many times. This chain uses TRBV5-1 with TRBJ2-5; TRBD2 agrees at 11 bases. The J segment lost 5 bases and the V segment lost 6 bases, leaving 9 bases of the junction unmatched. The CDR3 runs 15 residues. CDR1 is SGHRS and CDR2 is YFSETQ in the germline V gene. The CDR3 DNA follows: TGCGCCAGCAACCCTACCGGGACTAGCGGTGAGACCCAGTACTTC. Translated, it gives CASNPTGTSGETQYF.

This clonotype was seen many times. V is TRBV7-9 and J is TRBJ2-3; D not certain. CDR1 is SEHNR, CDR2 FQNEAQ, per germline (reference sequence). Between the trimmed V and J ends, which lost 5 bases and 0 bases, there was a span of 3 bases. The CDR3 consists of 12 residues. CDR3 protein: CASSRSTDTQYF. In nucleotides, the CDR3 is TGTGCCAGCAGCCGCAGCACAGATACGCAGTATTTT.

This clonotype was detected ten times or more. This chain uses TRBV5-5 with TRBJ1-3, with D uncertain. The CDR3 runs to 14 residues. The V end was cut by 0 bases, the J end by 4 bases, with 8 bases between. Germline values: CDR1 SGHKS, CDR2 YYEKEE (reference sequence). This chain's CDR3 is CASSLGPRGNTIYF. In DNA, the CDR3 is TGTGCCAGCAGCTTGGGACCGAGGGGAAACACCATATATTTT.

This clonotype was found a few times. The chain links TRBV5-6 to TRBJ2-7, with 10 bases fitting TRBD2. V lost 4 bases, J lost 2 bases, and 6 bases stayed unmatched. Germline V gene data show CDR1 as SGHDT and CDR2 as YYEEEE. The CDR3 consists of 15 residues. In DNA form, the CDR3 reads TGTGCCAGCAGCCGCACTCTAGCGGGAGCCTACGAGCAGTACTTC. Translation: CASSRTLAGAYEQYF. The full variable domain, with the rest looked up from reference TRBV5-6 and TRBJ2-7, is DAGVTQSPTHLIKTRGQQVTLRCSPKSGHDTVSWYQQALGQGPQFIFQYYEEEERQRGNFPDRFSGHQFPNYSSELNVNALLLGDSALYLCASSRTLAGAYEQYFGPGTRLTVT.

V and J are TRBV28 and TRBJ2-1; a weak D match, TRBD1 (5 bases). V was cut by 6 bases and J by 9 bases, with 15 bases left in between. This CDR3 is built from 13 residues. Germline-derived CDR1 and CDR2 are MDHEN and SYDVKM. The CDR3 protein is CASSQDRSSEQFF. Written as DNA, the CDR3 is TGTGCCAGCAGCCAAGACAGAAGCAGTGAGCAGTTCTTC.

The CDR3 region has the DNA TGTGCCAGCAGTTACTCCCCCAGGGGGCGAATAGCGGGAGGGGGCGAGCAGTACTTC. Protein: CASSYSPRGRIAGGGEQYF. The chain links TRBV6-5 to TRBJ2-7, with 11 bases lining up with TRBD2. This CDR3 spans 19 amino acids. J gave up 6 bases and V 0 bases, and 16 bases lay outside the gene matches. Per germline, CDR1 MNHEY and CDR2 SVGAGI.

This clonotype has ten or more counts. The chain couples TRBV12-3 or TRBV12-4 to TRBJ1-4; D perhaps matches TRBD1 (6 bases). This CDR3 contains 13 residues. The V end was cut by 5 bases, the J end by 8 bases, with 12 bases between. Written as DNA, the CDR3 is TGTGCCAGCAGTGTAGGCACAGGGGAAAAACTGTTTTTT. Translation: CASSVGTGEKLFF.

The chain employs TRBV9 and TRBJ1-1; 7 nucleotides agree with TRBD1. The CDR3 is 13 amino acids. V gave up 4 bases and J gave up 5 bases; unmatched junction bases: 5. Looked up from germline, CDR1 is SGDLS and CDR2 is YYNGEE. The CDR3 nucleotides read TGTGCCAGCAGCCTCTACAGGGGAACTGAAGCTTTCTTT. As protein: CASSLYRGTEAFF.

In this sample, this clonotype turned up a few times. The rearrangement links TRBV4-2 to TRBJ2-1; D is undetermined. This CDR3 is built from 14 residues. Germline V CDR1 and CDR2: LGHNA, YNFKEQ. V lost 3 bases to trimming and J lost 5 bases, with 11 bases between them. The DNA of the CDR3 is TGTGCCAGCAGCCAGATGGACGGCGACAATGAGCAGTTCTTC. This gives the protein CASSQMDGDNEQFF.

This clonotype was counted many times. The CDR3 loop is CASSFGFGQGTEAFF. The DNA for the CDR3 is TGCGCCAGCAGCTTTGGTTTTGGTCAGGGCACTGAAGCTTTCTTT. V is TRBV5-1 and J is TRBJ1-1; D may be TRBD1 (5 bases). The CDR3 has 15 residues. Trimming removed 2 bases at V and 4 bases at J, with 15 bases between. Germline loops: CDR1 SGHRS, CDR2 YFSETQ.

This clonotype was seen only a few times. CDR3 in DNA: TGCAGCGTTGAGAGAGGGAAAAGGGAGACCCAGTACTTC. Its translation is CSVERGKRETQYF. This sequence joins TRBV29-1 and TRBJ2-5; possible D gene TRBD2, 5 bases. V lost 3 bases and J 5 bases, leaving 13 bases between the germline ends. Germline CDR1 is SQVTM and CDR2 is ANQGSEA. This CDR3 contains 13 residues.

The rearrangement joins TRBV7-6 to TRBJ2-3, with D tentatively TRBD2 (6 bases). There are 17 residues in the CDR3. V was shortened by 0 bases and J by 0 bases, with 13 bases between the two germline ends. From germline, CDR1 is SGHVS and CDR2 FNYEAQ. DNA for the CDR3: TGTGCCAGCAGCTTAGCGCGGGGCGGCGGGAGCACAGATACGCAGTATTTT. As protein: CASSLARGGGSTDTQYF.

The chain is built from TRBV28 and TRBJ2-7; 8 bases match TRBD1. This CDR3 spans 14 amino acids. J gave up 9 bases and V 3 bases, and 10 bases lay outside the gene matches. The V gene's germline CDR1 is MDHEN and CDR2 SYDVKM. CDR3 nucleotides: TGTGCCAGCAGTTTCCGCCCTGGACAGGGTACGCAGTACGTC. Its protein product is CASSFRPGQGTQYV.

The chain links TRBV20-1 to TRBJ2-7; D not certain. The CDR3 sequence is 15 residues long. The germline gives CDR1 DFQATT, CDR2 SNEGSKA (reference sequence). V was shortened by 0 bases and J by 1 base, with 13 bases between the two germline ends. The CDR3 nucleotides are TGCAGTGCTAGAGATCCATCGTTAGATTCCTACGAGCAGTACTTC. Translated, it gives CSARDPSLDSYEQYF.

This clonotype was seen only a few times. CDR3 in amino acids: CRPTGSNTEAFF. CDR3 DNA sequence: TGCAGACCGACAGGTTCGAACACTGAAGCTTTCTTT. The chain employs TRBV20-1 and TRBJ1-1; perhaps TRBD1 as D (6 bases). CDR1 and CDR2 (germline): DFQATT, SNEGSKA (reference sequence). The CDR3 length is 12 residues.

The table lists this clonotype with many counts. The chain is built from TRBV9 and TRBJ2-5; D not certain. V lost 5 bases and J lost 0, with 8 bases in between. The CDR3 has 13 residues. Germline V gene data show CDR1 as SGDLS and CDR2 as YYNGEE. In nucleotides, the CDR3 is TGTGCCAGCAGTGTAACAGACCAAGAGACCCAGTACTTC. It codes for CASSVTDQETQYF.

This clonotype was observed a few times. The rearrangement uses TRBV20-1 and TRBJ2-7; tentative D call: TRBD1 (5 bases). Germline V gene data show CDR1 as DFQATT and CDR2 as SNEGSKA (reference sequence). The CDR3 extends over 14 amino acids. Trimming left V 5 bases short and J 0 bases short, with 14 bases between. DNA for the CDR3: TGCAGTGCTGAAGGGGCAGATAGCTCCTACGAGCAGTACGTC. It encodes CSAEGADSSYEQYV.

This clonotype was detected many times. V and J are TRBV11-2 and TRBJ2-2; D unclear. The germline V gene encodes CDR1 SGHAT and CDR2 FQNNGV. Trimming took 5 bases from V and 0 from J, leaving 16 bases between them. CDR3 length: 17 residues. This CDR3 reads CASSPRSWEANTGELFF. The CDR3, as DNA: TGTGCCAGCAGCCCTAGATCGTGGGAAGCGAACACCGGGGAGCTGTTTTTT.

This clonotype was seen at least ten times. This rearrangement joins TRBV12-3 or TRBV12-4 to TRBJ1-5; D might be TRBD1 (6 bases). Trimming pared 5 bases from V and 6 bases from J, leaving 17 bases between. The CDR3 sequence is 15 residues long. Here the CDR3 reads CASSVGGGAGQPQHF. The DNA for the CDR3 is TGTGCCAGCAGTGTGGGGGGGGGGGCTGGTCAGCCCCAGCATTTT.

This clonotype was seen many times. The chain joins TRBV20-1 to TRBJ2-1, with 10 nucleotides matching TRBD2. The V gene end was trimmed by 6 bases and the J gene end by 6 bases; junction bases not matched to a gene: 11. This CDR3 comprises 15 residues. The germline V gene encodes CDR1 DFQATT and CDR2 SNEGSKA (reference sequence). CDR3 bases: TGCAGTGCACCCGTAGCGGGGGGCGGGGGCAATGAGCAGTTCTTC. Protein product: CSAPVAGGGGNEQFF.